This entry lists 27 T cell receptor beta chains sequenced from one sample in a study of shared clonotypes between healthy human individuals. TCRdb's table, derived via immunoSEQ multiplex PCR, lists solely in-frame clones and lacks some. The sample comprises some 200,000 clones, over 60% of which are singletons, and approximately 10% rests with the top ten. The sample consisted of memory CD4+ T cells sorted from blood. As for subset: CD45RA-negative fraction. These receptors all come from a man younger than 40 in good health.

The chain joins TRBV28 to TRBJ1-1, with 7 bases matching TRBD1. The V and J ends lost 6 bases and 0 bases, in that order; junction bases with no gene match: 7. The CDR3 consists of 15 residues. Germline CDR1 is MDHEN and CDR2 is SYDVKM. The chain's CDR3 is CASSLPGQLNTEAFF. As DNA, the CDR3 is TGTGCCAGCAGCCTGCCGGGACAGCTGAACACTGAAGCTTTCTTT.

CDR3: CASRSGGFNTDTQYF. As DNA, the CDR3 is TGTGCCAGCAGGAGCGGGGGTTTTAACACAGATACGCAGTATTTT. V gene TRBV6-5 combines with J gene TRBJ2-3; 8 bases agree with TRBD2. Germline CDR1 MNHEY, CDR2 SVGAGI. J was trimmed by 2 bases and V by 6 bases; bases with no gene match: 7. CDR3 length: 15 amino acids.

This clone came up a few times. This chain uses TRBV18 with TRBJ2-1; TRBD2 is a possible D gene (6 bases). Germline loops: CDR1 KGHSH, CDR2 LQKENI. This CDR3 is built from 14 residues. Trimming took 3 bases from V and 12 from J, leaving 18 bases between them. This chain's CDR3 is CASSPAGRGGVQFF. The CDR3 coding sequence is TGTGCCAGCTCACCGGCGGGAAGGGGCGGGGTGCAGTTCTTC.

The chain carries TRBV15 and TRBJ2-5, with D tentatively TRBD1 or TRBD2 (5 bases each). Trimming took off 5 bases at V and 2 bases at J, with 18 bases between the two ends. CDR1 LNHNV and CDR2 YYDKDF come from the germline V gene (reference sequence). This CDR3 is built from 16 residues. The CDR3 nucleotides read TGTGCCACCAGCGAGGACCTTGAGGGGCATCAAGAGACCCAGTACTTC. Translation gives CATSEDLEGHQETQYF.

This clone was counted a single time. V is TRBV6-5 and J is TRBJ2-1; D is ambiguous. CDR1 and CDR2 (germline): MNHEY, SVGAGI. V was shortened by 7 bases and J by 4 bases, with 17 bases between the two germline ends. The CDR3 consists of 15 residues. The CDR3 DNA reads TGTGCCAGCATTGCCATAGACCGAGGATACAATGAGCAGTTCTTC. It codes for CASIAIDRGYNEQFF.

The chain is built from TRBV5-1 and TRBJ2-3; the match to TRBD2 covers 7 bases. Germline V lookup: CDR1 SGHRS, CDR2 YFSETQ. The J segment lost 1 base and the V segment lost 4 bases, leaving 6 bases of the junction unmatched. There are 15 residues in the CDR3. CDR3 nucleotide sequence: TGCGCCAGCAGCCACACGGGAGGCCGCACAGATACGCAGTATTTT. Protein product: CASSHTGGRTDTQYF.

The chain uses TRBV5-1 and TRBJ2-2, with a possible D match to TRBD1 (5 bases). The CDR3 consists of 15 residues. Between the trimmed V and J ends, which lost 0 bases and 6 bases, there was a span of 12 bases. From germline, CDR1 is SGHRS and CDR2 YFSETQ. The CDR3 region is CASSLALQGPGELFF. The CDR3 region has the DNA TGCGCCAGCAGCTTGGCGCTTCAGGGTCCCGGGGAGCTGTTTTTT. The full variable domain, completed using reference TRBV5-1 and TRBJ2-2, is KAGVTQTPRYLIKTRGQQVTLSCSPISGHRSVSWYQQTPGQGLQFLFEYFSETQRNKGNFPGRFSGRQFSNSRSEMNVSTLELGDSALYLCASSLALQGPGELFFGEGSRLTVL.

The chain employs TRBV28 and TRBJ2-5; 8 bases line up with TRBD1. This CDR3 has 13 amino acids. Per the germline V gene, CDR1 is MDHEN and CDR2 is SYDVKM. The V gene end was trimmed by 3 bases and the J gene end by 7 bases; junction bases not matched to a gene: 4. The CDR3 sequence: CASSFDRGGTQYF. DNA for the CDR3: TGTGCCAGCAGTTTCGACAGGGGAGGGACCCAGTACTTC.

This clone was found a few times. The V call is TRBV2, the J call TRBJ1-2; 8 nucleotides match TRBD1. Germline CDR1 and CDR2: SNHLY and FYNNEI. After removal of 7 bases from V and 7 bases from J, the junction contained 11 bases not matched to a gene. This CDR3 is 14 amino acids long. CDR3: CASIPRDRGVGYTF. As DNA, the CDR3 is TGTGCCAGCATCCCAAGAGACAGGGGTGTTGGCTACACCTTC.

For the CDR3, the DNA is TGTGCCAGCAGTCTTATGGGACTCTCCTGGGGCAATGAGCAGTTCTTC. It encodes CASSLMGLSWGNEQFF. The J gene is TRBJ2-1, the V gene TRBV27, with D perhaps TRBD2 (6 bases). V lost 5 bases to trimming and J lost 6 bases, with 20 bases between them. This CDR3 comprises 16 residues. Germline CDR1 is MNHEY and CDR2 is SMNVEV (reference sequence).

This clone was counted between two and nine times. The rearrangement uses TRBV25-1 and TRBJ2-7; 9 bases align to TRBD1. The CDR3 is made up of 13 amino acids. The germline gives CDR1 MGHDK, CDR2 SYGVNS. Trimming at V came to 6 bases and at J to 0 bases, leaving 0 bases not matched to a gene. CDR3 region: CASRDRGSYEQYF. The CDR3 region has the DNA TGTGCCAGCAGGGACAGGGGCTCCTACGAGCAGTACTTC.

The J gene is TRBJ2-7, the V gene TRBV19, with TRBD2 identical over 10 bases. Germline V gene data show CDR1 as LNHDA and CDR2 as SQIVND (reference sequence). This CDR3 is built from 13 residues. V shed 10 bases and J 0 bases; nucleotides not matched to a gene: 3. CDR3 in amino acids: CATRTSGSYEQYF. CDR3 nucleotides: TGTGCCACGCGGACTAGCGGCTCCTACGAGCAGTACTTC.

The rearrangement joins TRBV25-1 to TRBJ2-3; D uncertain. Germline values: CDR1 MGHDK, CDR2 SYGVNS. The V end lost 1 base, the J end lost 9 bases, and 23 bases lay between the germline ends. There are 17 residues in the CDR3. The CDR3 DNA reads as TGTGCCAGCAGTGAATTGGCAGGTGGCAAGGGTCAAGGGACGCAGTATTTT. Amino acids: CASSELAGGKGQGTQYF.

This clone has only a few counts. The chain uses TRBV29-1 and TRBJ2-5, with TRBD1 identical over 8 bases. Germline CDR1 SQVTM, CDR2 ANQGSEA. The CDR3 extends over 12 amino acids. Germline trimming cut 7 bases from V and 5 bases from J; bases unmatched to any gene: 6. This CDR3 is CSGLQGDETQYF. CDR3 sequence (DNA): TGCAGCGGCTTACAGGGGGACGAGACCCAGTACTTC.

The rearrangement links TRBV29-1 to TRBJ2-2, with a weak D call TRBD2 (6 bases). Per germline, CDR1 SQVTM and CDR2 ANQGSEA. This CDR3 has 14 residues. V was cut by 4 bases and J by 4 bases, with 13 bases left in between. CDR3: CSVVVGSATGELFF. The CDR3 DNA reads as TGCAGCGTTGTTGTCGGGAGTGCCACCGGGGAGCTGTTTTTT.

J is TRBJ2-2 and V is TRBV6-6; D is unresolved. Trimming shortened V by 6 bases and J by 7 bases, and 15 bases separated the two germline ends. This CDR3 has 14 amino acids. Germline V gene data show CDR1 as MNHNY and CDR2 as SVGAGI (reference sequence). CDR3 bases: TGTGCCAGCAGAGGACGGCTGGTAGGCGGGGAGCTGTTTTTT. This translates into CASRGRLVGGELFF.

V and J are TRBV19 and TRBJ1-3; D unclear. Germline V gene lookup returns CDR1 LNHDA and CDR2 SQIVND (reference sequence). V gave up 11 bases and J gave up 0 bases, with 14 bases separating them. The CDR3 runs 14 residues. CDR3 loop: CAVAEPASGNTIYF. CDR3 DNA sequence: TGTGCCGTAGCAGAACCAGCCTCTGGAAACACCATATATTTT.

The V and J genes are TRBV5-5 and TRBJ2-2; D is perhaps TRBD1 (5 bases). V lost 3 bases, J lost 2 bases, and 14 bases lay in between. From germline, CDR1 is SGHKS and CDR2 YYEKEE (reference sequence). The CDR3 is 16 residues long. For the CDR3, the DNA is TGTGCCAGCAGCTCACAGGAGCCCCCAAACACCGGGGAGCTGTTTTTT. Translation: CASSSQEPPNTGELFF.

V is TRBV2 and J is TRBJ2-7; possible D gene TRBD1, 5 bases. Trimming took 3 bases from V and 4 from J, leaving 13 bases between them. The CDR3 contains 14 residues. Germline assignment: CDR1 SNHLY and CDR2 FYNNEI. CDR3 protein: CASSDRANVYEQYF. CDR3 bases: TGTGCCAGCAGTGACAGGGCCAACGTGTACGAGCAGTACTTC.

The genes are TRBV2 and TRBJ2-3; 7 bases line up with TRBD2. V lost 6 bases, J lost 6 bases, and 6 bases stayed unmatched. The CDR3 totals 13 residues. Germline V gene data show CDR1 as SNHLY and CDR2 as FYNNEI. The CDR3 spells CASRDSGPDTQYF. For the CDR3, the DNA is TGTGCCAGCAGAGATAGCGGGCCTGATACGCAGTATTTT.

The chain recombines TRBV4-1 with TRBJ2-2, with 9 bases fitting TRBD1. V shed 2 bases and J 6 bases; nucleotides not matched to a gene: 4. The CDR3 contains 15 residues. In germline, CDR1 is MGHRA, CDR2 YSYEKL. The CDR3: CASSQRDRVAGELFF. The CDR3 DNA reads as TGCGCCAGCAGCCAAAGGGACAGGGTGGCCGGGGAGCTGTTTTTT.

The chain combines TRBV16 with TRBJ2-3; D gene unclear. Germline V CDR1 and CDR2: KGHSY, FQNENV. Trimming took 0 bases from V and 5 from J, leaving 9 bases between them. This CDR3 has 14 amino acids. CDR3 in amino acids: CASSQSQVLDTQYF. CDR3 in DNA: TGTGCCAGCAGCCAATCCCAGGTCTTAGATACGCAGTATTTT.

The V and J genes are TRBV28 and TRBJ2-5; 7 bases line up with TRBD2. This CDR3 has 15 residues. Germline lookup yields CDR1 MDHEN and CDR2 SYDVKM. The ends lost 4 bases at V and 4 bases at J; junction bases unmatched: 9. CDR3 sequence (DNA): TGTGCCAGCAGTTCATCTAGCGGAAGGGGAGAGACCCAGTACTTC. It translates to CASSSSSGRGETQYF.

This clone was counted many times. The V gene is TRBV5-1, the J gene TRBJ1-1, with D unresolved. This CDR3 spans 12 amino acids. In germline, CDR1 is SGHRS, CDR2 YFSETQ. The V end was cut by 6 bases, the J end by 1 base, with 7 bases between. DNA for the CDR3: TGCGCCAGCAAAAAACCGAACACTGAAGCTTTCTTT. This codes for CASKKPNTEAFF.

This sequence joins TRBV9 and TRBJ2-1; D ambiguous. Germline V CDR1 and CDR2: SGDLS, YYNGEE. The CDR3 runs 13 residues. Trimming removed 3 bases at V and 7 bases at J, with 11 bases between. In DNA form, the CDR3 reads TGTGCCAGCAGCGGCGCTCTCTGGAATGAGCAGTTCTTC. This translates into CASSGALWNEQFF.

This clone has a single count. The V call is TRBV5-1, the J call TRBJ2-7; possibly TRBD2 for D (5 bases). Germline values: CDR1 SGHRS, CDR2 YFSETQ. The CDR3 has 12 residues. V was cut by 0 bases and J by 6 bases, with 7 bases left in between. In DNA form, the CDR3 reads TGCGCCAGCAGCTTGGCGGGGAGCGAGCAGTACTTC. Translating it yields CASSLAGSEQYF. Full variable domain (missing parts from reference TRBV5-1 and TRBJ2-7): KAGVTQTPRYLIKTRGQQVTLSCSPISGHRSVSWYQQTPGQGLQFLFEYFSETQRNKGNFPGRFSGRQFSNSRSEMNVSTLELGDSALYLCASSLAGSEQYFGPGTRLTVT.

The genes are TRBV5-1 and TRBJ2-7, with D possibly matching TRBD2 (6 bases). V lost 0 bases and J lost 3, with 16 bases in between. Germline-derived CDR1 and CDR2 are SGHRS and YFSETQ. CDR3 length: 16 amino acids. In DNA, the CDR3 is TGCGCCAGCAGCTTGGGTGCCGGGACTTCCATCTACGAGCAGTACTTC. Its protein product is CASSLGAGTSIYEQYF.